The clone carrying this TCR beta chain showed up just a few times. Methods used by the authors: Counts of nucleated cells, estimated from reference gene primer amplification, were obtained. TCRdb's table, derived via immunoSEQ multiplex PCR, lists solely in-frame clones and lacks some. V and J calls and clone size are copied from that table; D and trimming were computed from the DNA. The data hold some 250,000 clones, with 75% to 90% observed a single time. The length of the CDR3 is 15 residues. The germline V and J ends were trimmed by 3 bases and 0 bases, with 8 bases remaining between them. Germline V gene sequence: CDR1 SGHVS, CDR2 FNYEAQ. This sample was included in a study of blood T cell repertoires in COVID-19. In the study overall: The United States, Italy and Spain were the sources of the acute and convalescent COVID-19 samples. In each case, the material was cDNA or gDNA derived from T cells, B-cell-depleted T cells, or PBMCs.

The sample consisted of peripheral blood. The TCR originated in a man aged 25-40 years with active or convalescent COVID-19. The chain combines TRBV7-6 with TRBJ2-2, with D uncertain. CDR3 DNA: TGTGCCAGCAGCTTGTTCGGTCCGAACACCGGGGAGCTGTTTTTT. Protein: CASSLFGPNTGELFF. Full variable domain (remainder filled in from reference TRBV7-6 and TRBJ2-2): GAGVSQSPRYKVTKRGQDVALRCDPISGHVSLYWYRQALGQGPEFLTYFNYEAQQDKSGLPNDRFSAERPEGSISTLTIQRTEQRDSAMYRCASSLFGPNTGELFFGEGSRLTVL.